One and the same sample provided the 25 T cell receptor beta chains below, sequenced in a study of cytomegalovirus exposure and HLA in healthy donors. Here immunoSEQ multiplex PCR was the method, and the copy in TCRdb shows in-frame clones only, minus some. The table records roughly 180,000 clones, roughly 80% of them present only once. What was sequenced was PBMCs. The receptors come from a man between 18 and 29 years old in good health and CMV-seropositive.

The CDR3 region is CASSGGGANEKLFF. For the CDR3, the DNA is TGTGCCAGCAGTGGGGGGGGAGCTAATGAAAAACTGTTTTTT. The V gene is TRBV2, the J gene TRBJ1-4; maybe TRBD1 (5 bases). Trimming removed 4 bases at V and 3 bases at J, with 9 bases between. The CDR3 consists of 14 residues. Looked up from germline, CDR1 is SNHLY and CDR2 is FYNNEI.

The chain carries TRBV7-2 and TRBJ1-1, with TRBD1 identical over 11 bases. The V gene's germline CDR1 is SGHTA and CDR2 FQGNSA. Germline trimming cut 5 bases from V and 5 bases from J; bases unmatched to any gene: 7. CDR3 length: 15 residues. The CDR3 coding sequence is TGTGCCAGCAGCCGCCGGACAGGGGGCGCGACTGAAGCTTTCTTT. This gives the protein CASSRRTGGATEAFF.

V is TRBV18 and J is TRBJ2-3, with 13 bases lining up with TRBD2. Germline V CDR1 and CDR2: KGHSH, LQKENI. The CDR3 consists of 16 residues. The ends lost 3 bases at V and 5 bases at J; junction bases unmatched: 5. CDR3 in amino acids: CASSPYGLAGVDTQYF. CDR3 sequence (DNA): TGTGCCAGCTCACCCTATGGACTAGCGGGGGTAGATACGCAGTATTTT. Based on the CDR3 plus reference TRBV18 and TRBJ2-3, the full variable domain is NAGVMQNPRHLVRRRGQEARLRCSPMKGHSHVYWYRQLPEEGLKFMVYLQKENIIDESGMPKERFSAEFPKEGPSILRIQQVVRGDSAAYFCASSPYGLAGVDTQYFGPGTRLTVL.

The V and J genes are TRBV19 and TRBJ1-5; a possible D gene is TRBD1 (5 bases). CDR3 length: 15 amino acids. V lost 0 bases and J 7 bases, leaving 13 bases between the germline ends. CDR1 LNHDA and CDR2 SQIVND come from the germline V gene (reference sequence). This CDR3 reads CASSIDNQGRQPQHF. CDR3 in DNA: TGTGCCAGTAGTATAGATAATCAGGGCAGACAGCCCCAGCATTTT. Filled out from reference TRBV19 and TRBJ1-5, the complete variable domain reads DGGITQSPKYLFRKEGQNVTLSCEQNLNHDAMYWYRQDPGQGLRLIYYSQIVNDFQKGDIAEGYSVSREKKESFPLTVTSAQKNPTAFYLCASSIDNQGRQPQHFGDGTRLSIL.

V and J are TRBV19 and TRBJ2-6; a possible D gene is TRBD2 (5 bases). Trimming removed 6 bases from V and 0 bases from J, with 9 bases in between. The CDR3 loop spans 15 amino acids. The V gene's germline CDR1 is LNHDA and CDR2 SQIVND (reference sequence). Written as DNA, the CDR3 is TGTGCCAGTAGCGGGGTAAACTCTGGGGCCAACGTCCTGACTTTC. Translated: CASSGVNSGANVLTF.

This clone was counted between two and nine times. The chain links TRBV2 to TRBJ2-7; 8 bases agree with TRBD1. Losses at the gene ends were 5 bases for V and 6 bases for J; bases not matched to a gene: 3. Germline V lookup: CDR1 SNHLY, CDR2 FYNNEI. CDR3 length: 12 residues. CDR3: CASSRQGSEQYF. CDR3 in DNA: TGTGCCAGCAGTCGACAGGGGAGCGAGCAGTACTTC.

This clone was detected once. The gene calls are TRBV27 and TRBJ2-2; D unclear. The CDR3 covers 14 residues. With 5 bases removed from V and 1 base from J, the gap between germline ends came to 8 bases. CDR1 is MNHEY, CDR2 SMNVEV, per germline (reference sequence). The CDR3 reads CASSQKKNTGELFF. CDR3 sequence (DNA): TGTGCCAGCAGTCAGAAAAAGAACACCGGGGAGCTGTTTTTT.

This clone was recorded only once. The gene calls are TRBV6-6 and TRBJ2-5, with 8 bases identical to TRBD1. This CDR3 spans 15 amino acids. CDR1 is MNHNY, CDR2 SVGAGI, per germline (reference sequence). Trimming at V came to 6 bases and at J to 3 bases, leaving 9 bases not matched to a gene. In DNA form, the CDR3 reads TGTGCCAGCAGAAATTCCGGACAGGGAGAAGAGACCCAGTACTTC. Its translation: CASRNSGQGEETQYF.

DNA of the CDR3: TGTGCCAGCACTCCTCAGTCAGGGATCTACGAGCAGTACTTC. This gives the protein CASTPQSGIYEQYF. The rearrangement links TRBV6-5 to TRBJ2-7, with a weak D call TRBD1 (5 bases). V lost 7 bases to trimming and J lost 3 bases, with 16 bases between them. This CDR3 contains 14 residues. Germline assignment: CDR1 MNHEY and CDR2 SVGAGI.

CDR3 coding DNA: TGTGCCAGCAAAATGCGCTCATCCTACGAGCAGTACTTC. This codes for CASKMRSSYEQYF. J is TRBJ2-7 and V is TRBV6-5; no clear D. CDR1 is MNHEY, CDR2 SVGAGI, per germline. V lost 7 bases, J lost 1 base, and 11 bases lay in between. The CDR3 covers 13 residues.

This chain's CDR3 is CASRTGLAGTYEQYF. In DNA form, the CDR3 reads TGTGCCAGCAGGACGGGACTAGCGGGGACCTACGAGCAGTACTTC. The chain links TRBV7-2 to TRBJ2-7; 13 bases fit TRBD2. The germline CDR1 and CDR2 sequences are SGHTA and FQGNSA. The CDR3 is 15 residues long. V trimming: 6 bases; J trimming: 2 bases; junction bases outside the gene matches: 4.

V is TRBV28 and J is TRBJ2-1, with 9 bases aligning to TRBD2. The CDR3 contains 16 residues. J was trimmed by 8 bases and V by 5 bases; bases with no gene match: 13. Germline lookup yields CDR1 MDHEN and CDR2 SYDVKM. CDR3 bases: TGTGCCAGCAGTCCGCCGGGGCGGGAGGGAATGGATGAGCAGTTCTTC. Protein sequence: CASSPPGREGMDEQFF. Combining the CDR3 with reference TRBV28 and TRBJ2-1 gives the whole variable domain DVKVTQSSRYLVKRTGEKVFLECVQDMDHENMFWYRQDPGLGLRLIYFSYDVKMKEKGDIPEGYSVSREKKERFSLILESASTNQTSMYLCASSPPGREGMDEQFFGPGTRLTVL.

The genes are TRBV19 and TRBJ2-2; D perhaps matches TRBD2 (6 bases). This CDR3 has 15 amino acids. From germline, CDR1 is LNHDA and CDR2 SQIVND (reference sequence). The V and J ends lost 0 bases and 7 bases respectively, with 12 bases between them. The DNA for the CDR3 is TGTGCCAGTAGTATAGAGGAGGGGAGCAACGGGGAGCTGTTTTTT. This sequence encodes CASSIEEGSNGELFF.

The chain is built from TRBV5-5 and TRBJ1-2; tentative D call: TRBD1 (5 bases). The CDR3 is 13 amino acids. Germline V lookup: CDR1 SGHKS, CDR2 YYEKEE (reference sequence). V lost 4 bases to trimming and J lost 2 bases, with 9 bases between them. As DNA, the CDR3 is TGTGCCAGCAGCCGGGACTGGAACTATGGCTACACCTTC. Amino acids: CASSRDWNYGYTF.

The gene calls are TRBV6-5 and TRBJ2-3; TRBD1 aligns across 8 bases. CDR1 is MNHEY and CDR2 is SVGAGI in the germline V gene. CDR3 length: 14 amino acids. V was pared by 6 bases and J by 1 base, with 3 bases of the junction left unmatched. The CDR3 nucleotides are TGTGCCAGCAGGCAGGGGGCTGGCACAGATACGCAGTATTTT. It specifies CASRQGAGTDTQYF.

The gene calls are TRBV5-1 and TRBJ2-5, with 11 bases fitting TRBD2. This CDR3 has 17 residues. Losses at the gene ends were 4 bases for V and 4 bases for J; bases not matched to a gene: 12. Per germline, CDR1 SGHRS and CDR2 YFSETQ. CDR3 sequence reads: CASSAILAGGPRETQYF. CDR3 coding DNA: TGCGCCAGCAGCGCCATCTTAGCGGGAGGGCCTAGAGAGACCCAGTACTTC. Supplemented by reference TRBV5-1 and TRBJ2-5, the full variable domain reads KAGVTQTPRYLIKTRGQQVTLSCSPISGHRSVSWYQQTPGQGLQFLFEYFSETQRNKGNFPGRFSGRQFSNSRSEMNVSTLELGDSALYLCASSAILAGGPRETQYFGPGTRLLVL.

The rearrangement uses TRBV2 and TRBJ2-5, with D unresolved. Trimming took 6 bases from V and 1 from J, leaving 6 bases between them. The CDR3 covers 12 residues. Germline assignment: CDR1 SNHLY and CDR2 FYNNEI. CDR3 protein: CASSYSQETQYF. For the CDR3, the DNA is TGTGCCAGCAGCTACTCCCAAGAGACCCAGTACTTC.

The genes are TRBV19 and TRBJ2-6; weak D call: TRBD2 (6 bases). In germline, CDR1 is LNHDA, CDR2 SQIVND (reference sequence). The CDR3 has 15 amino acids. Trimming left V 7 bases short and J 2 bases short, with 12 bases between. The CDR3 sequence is CASTLGGTGANVLTF. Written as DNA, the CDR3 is TGTGCCAGTACTCTTGGGGGGACTGGGGCCAACGTCCTGACTTTC.

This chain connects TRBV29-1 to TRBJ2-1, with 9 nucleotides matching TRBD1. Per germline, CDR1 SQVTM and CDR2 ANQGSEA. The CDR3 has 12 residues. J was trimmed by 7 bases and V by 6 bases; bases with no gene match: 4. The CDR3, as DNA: TGCAGCGTGGGGACAGGGAGAAATGAGCAGTTCTTC. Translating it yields CSVGTGRNEQFF.

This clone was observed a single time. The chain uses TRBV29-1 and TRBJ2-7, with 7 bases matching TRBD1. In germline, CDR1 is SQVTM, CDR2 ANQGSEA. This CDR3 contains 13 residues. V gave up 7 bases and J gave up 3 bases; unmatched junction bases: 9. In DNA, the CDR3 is TGCAGCGCCAGTCCCAGGACAGGCTACGAGCAGTACTTC. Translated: CSASPRTGYEQYF.

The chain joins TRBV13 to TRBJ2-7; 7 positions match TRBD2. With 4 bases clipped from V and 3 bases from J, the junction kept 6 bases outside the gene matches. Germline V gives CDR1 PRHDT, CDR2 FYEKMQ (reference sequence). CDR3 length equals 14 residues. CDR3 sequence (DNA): TGTGCCAGCAGCTGGACTAGAGGTGACTACGAGCAGTACTTC. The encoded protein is CASSWTRGDYEQYF. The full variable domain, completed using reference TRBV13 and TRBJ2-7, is AAGVIQSPRHLIKEKRETATLKCYPIPRHDTVYWYQQGPGQDPQFLISFYEKMQSDKGSIPDRFSAQQFSDYHSELNMSSLELGDSALYFCASSWTRGDYEQYFGPGTRLTVT.

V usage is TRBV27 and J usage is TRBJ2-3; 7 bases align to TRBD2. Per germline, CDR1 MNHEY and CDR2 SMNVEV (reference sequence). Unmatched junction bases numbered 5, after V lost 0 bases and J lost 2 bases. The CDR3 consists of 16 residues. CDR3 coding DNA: TGTGCCAGCAGTTTATCACCTAGCGGAGCCACAGATACGCAGTATTTT. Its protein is CASSLSPSGATDTQYF.

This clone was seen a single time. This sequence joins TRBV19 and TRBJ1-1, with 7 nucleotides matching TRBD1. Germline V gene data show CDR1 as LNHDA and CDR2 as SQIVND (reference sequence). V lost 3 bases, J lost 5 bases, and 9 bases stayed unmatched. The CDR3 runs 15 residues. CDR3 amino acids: CASSIGTEIGTEAFF. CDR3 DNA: TGTGCCAGTAGTATCGGGACAGAGATTGGGACTGAAGCTTTCTTT.

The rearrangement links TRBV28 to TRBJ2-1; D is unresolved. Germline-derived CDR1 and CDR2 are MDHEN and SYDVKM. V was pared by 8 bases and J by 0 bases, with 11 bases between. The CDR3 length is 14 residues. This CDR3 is CASRTASSYNEQFF. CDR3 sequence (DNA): TGTGCCAGCCGTACGGCTAGCTCCTACAATGAGCAGTTCTTC.

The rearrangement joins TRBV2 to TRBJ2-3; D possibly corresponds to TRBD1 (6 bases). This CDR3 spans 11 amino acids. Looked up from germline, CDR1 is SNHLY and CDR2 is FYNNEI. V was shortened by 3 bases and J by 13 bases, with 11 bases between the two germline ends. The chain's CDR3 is CASSEAGDEYF. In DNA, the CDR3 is TGTGCCAGCAGTGAGGCAGGGGATGAGTATTTT.